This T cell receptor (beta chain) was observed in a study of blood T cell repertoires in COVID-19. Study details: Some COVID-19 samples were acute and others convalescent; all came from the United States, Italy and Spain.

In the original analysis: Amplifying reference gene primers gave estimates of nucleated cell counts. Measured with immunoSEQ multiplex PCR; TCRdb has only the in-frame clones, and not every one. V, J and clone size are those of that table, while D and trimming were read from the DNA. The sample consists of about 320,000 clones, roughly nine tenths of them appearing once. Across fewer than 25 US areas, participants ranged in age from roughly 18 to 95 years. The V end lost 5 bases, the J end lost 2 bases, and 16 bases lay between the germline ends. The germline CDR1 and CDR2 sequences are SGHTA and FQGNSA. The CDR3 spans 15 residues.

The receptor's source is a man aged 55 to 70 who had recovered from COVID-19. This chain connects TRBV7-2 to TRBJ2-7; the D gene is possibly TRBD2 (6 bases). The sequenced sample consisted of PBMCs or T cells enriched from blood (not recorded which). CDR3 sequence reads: CASSPGTLYPYEQYF. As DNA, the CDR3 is TGTGCCAGCAGCCCCGGGACTCTTTACCCCTACGAGCAGTACTTC.